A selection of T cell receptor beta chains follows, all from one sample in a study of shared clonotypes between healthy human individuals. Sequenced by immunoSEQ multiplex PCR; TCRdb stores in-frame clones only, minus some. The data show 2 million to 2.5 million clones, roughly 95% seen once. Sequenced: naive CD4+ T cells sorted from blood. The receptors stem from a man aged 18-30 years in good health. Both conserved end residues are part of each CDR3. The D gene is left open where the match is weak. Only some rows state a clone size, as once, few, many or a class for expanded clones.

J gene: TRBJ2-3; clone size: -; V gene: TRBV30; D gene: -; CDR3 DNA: TGTGCCTGGAGTGAAAACATTGTCACAGATACGCAGTATTTT; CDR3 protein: CAWSENIVTDTQYF
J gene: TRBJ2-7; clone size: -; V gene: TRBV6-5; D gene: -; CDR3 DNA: TGTGCCATCAGCGGGGAGGACAGGCTCTACGAGCAGTACTTC; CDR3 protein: CAISGEDRLYEQYF
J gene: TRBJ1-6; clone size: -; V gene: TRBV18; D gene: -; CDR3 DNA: TGTGCCAGCTCACCGTCTGTGGAGAATTCACCCCTCCACTTT; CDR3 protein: CASSPSVENSPLHF
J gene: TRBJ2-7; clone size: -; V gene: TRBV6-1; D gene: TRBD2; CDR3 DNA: TGTGCCAGCAGTGATAGCGGGACTAGCGTTCGGTACTTC; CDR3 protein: CASSDSGTSVRYF
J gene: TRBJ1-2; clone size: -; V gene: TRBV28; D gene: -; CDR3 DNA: TGTGCCAGCAGTTTATCGTCCGGGGTTAACTATGGCTACACCTTC; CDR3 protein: CASSLSSGVNYGYTF
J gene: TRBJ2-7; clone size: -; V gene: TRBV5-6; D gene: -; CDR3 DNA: TGTGCCAGCAGCTTGGTATATCCAGCGGCGTCCGACGAGCAGTACTTC; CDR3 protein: CASSLVYPAASDEQYF
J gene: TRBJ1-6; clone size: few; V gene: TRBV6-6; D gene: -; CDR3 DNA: TGTGCCAGCAGTTACACGGGACGAGGTAATTCACCCCTCCACTTT; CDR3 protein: CASSYTGRGNSPLHF
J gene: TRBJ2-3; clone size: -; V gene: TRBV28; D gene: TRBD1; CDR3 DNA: TGTGCCAGCAGGGGACAGGGGATGACAGATACGCAGTATTTT; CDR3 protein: CASRGQGMTDTQYF
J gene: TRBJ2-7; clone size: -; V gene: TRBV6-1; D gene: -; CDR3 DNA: TGTGCCAGCGGGCAGCCGGAAAGGGGGGGTTCCGAGCAGTACTTC; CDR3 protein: CASGQPERGGSEQYF
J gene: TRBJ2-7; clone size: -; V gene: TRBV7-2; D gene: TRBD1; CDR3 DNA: TGTGCCAGCAGCTTAGCAGTGGTAACAGGGGGCAGAGGCTACGAGCAGTACTTC; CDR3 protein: CASSLAVVTGGRGYEQYF
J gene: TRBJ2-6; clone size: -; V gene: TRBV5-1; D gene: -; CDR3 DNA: TGCGCCAGCTCTTATCCTGGGGCCAACGTCCTGACTTTC; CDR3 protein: CASSYPGANVLTF